Below, one T cell receptor (beta chain) is given with its context. Generated by immunoSEQ multiplex PCR, the TCRdb table keeps only in-frame clones and is missing some. The table includes 54,000 or so clones, around 95% detected once. This record belongs to a study of technical replicates of blood from several donors. Trimming removed 2 bases at V and 6 bases at J, with 12 bases between. Germline V gene sequence: CDR1 MNHEY, CDR2 SVGAGI. This CDR3 is built from 14 residues. This chain joins TRBV6-5 and TRBJ2-3; weak D call: TRBD2 (5 bases). Material for sequencing was T cells isolated from PBMCs. The sequence came from a human donor in good health. The CDR3, as DNA: TGTGCCAGCAGTTACAGGACTCTCGGGGATACGCAGTATTTT. It specifies CASSYRTLGDTQYF.